The rows below give T cell receptor beta chains drawn from one sample of a study of Ad26.COV2.S vaccination and SARS-CoV-2 variants. The repertoire was sequenced with immunoSEQ multiplex PCR; TCRdb's copy has only in-frame clones and lacks some. The sample includes fewer than 400,000 clones, 85% to 90% of them seen just once. Specimen: peripheral blood, collected in a trial of Ad26.COV2.S vaccine versus placebo. The receptor source for this set is a person between 18 and 65 years old who received the Ad26.COV2.S COVID-19 vaccine or a placebo. Each CDR3 is given with its conserved first and last residue. A D gene is named only where the DNA matches it firmly. Only part of the rows carry a size: once, few, many, or a class if the clone is expanded.

>15|.|TRBJ1-1|TRBV19|.
TGTGCCAGTAGTATAGTCGGGGGAAGGGGCACTGAAGCTTTCTTT
CASSIVGGRGTEAFF
>13|.|TRBJ1-2|TRBV18|.
TGTGCCAGCTCACCATCAGGGGTTGGGGGCTACACCTTC
CASSPSGVGGYTF
>19|once|TRBJ1-4|TRBV5-1|.
TGCGCCAGCAGCCCCCTGCCCCAGGGGTGGATTGATACTAATGAAAAACTGTTTTTT
CASSPLPQGWIDTNEKLFF
>15|.|TRBJ1-5|TRBV2|.
TGTGCCAGCAGTCCGGGAGACAATAGCAATCAGCCCCAGCATTTT
CASSPGDNSNQPQHF
>13|once|TRBJ1-2|TRBV7-8|TRBD1
TGTGCCAGCAGCCCTACGGACAGGGGTGGCTACACCTTC
CASSPTDRGGYTF
>13|.|TRBJ1-2|TRBV9|.
TGTGCCAGCAGCGTAGTGGACAACTATGGCTACACCTTC
CASSVVDNYGYTF
>15|few|TRBJ1-5|TRBV2|.
TGTGCCAGCAGTGAAGGAGCAGGTTACAATCAGCCCCAGCATTTT
CASSEGAGYNQPQHF
>12|.|TRBJ1-1|TRBV6-6|.
TGTGCCAGCAGTTACTCAGATAGTTCCGCTTTCTTT
CASSYSDSSAFF
>14|.|TRBJ1-1|TRBV9|.
TGTGCCAGCAGCCCAGGACTCAAGGGCACTGAAGCTTTCTTT
CASSPGLKGTEAFF
>14|.|TRBJ1-2|TRBV10-3|.
TGTGCCATCAGTGAGGGGAGGGGATTGTACGGCTACACCTTC
CAISEGRGLYGYTF
>15|.|TRBJ2-5|TRBV7-2|TRBD2
TGTGCCAGCAGCTTTGGACTAGCGGGGGTAGAGACCCAGTACTTC
CASSFGLAGVETQYF
>16|.|TRBJ2-1|TRBV6-4|.
TGTGCCAGCAGTGGAAGTTTTGCGGGGCATTACAATGAGCAGTTCTTC
CASSGSFAGHYNEQFF
>15|once|TRBJ2-4|TRBV6-2/TRBV6-3|.
TGTGCCAGCAGTAAAGGCCTAGAGCAGGAAAACATTCAGTACTTC
CASSKGLEQENIQYF
>11|.|TRBJ1-5|TRBV12-3/TRBV12-4|.
TGTGCCAGCAGTGTAAATCAGCCCCAGCATTTT
CASSVNQPQHF
>16|.|TRBJ2-5|TRBV7-3|TRBD2
TGTGCCAGCAGCCTGGGGACTAGCGGGATGGGGGAGACCCAGTACTTC
CASSLGTSGMGETQYF
>14|once|TRBJ1-1|TRBV7-6|.
TGTGCCAGCAGCTTAAGGGGGACGAACACTGAAGCTTTCTTT
CASSLRGTNTEAFF
>16|.|TRBJ2-5|TRBV29-1|TRBD1
TGCAGCGTTGATGGAATTGGGACAGAGAAGCAAGAGACCCAGTACTTC
CSVDGIGTEKQETQYF
>12|.|TRBJ2-4|TRBV5-3|.
TGTGCCAGAAGCTTGCCTACTGGCATTCAGTACTTC
CARSLPTGIQYF
>13|.|TRBJ1-6|TRBV5-4|.
TGTGCCAGCAGCTTGGGCAGCTTATCACCCCTCCACTTT
CASSLGSLSPLHF
>13|.|TRBJ2-3|TRBV10-1|TRBD2
TGCGCCAGCAGTGACCGCCGGGAGGGGGAGCAGTATTTT
CASSDRREGEQYF